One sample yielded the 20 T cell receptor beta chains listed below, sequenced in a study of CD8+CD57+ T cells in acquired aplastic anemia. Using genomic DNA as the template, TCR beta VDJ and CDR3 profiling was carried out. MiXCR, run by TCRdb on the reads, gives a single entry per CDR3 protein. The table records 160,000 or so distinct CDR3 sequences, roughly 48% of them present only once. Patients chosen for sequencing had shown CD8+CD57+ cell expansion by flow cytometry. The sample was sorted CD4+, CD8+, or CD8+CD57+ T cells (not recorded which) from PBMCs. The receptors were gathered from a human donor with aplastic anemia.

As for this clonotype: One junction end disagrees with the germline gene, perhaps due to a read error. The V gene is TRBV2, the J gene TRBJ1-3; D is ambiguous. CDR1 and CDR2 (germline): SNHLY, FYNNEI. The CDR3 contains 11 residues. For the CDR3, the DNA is TGTGCCAGCAGTGAATCGGCACCTTTAGGTTTT. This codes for CASSESAPLGF. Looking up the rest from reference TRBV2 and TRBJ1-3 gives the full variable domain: EPEVTQTPSHQVTQMGQEVILRCVPISNHLYFYWYRQILGQKVEFLVSFYNNEISEKSEIFDDQFSVERPDGSNFTLKIRSTKLEDSAMYFCASSESAPLGFGEGSWLTVV.

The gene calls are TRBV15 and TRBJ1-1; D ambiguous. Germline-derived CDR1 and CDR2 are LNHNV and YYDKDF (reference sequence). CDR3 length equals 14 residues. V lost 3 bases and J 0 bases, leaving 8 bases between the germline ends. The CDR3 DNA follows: TGTGCCACCAGCAGCGCGGTAGTGAACACTGAAGCTTTCTTT. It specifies CATSSAVVNTEAFF.

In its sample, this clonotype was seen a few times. The CDR3 region is CAIRMDGRNQETQYF. CDR3 DNA: TGTGCCATCAGGATGGACGGGCGGAACCAAGAGACCCAGTACTTC. The J gene is TRBJ2-5, the V gene TRBV10-3; D not resolved. The CDR3 spans 15 residues. Trimming pared 6 bases from V and 0 bases from J, leaving 14 bases between. Germline V CDR1 and CDR2: ENHRY, SYGVKD.

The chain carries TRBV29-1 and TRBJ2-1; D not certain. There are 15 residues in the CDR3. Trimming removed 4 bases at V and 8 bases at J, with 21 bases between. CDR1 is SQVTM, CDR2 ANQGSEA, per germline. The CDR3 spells CSVASRPSSFDEQFF. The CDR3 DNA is TGCAGCGTTGCCTCGAGACCGAGCTCCTTCGATGAGCAGTTCTTC.

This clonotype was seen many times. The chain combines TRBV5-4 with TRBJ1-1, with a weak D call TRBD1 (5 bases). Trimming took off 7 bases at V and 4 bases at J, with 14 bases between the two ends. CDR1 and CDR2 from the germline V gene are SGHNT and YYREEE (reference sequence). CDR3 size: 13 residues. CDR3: CASRPSGPTEAFF. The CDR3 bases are TGTGCCAGCCGCCCCTCAGGGCCCACTGAAGCTTTCTTT.

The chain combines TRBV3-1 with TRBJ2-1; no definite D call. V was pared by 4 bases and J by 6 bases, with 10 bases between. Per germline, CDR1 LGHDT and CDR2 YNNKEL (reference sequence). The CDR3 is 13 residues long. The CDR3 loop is CASSPGLTNEQFF. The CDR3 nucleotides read TGTGCCAGCAGCCCTGGTTTGACCAATGAGCAGTTCTTC.

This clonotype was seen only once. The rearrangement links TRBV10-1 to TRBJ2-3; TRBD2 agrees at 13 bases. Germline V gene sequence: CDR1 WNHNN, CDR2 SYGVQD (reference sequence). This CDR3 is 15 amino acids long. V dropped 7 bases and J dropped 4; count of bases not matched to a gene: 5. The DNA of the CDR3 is TGCGCCAGCAAAGGACTAGCGGGAGTATCAGATACGCAGTATTTT. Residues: CASKGLAGVSDTQYF.

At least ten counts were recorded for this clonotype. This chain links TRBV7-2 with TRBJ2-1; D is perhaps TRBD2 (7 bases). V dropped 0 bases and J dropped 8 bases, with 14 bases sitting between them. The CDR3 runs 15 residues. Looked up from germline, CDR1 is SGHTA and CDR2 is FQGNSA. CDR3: CASSLAGGRVDEQFF. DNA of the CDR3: TGTGCCAGCAGCTTAGCGGGGGGGCGTGTAGATGAGCAGTTCTTC.

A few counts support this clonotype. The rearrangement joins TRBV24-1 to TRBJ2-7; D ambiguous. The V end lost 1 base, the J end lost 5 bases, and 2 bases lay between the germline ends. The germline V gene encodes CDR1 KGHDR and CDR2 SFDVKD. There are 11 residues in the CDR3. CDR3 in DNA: TGTGCCACCAGTGATTTCCACGAGCAGTACTTC. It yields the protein CATSDFHEQYF.

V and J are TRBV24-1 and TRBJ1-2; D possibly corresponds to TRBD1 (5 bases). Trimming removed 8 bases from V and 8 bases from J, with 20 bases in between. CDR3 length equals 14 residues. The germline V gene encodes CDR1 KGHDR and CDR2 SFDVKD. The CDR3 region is CATTPRAGRYGYTF. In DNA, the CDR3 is TGTGCCACCACACCCCGGGCAGGGAGGTACGGCTACACCTTC.

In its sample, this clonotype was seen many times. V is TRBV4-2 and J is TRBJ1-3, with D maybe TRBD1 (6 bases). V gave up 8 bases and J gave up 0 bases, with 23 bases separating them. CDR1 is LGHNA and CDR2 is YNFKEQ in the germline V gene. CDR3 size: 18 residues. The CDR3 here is CASLAFPLTGNSGNTIYF. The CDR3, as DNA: TGTGCCAGCTTAGCTTTCCCCCTGACAGGAAACTCTGGAAACACCATATATTTT.

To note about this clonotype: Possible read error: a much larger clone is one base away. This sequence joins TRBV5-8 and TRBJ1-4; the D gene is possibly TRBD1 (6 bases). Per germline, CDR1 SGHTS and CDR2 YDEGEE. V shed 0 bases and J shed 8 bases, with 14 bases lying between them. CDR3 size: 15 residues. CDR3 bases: TGTGCCAGCAGCTTGGGACAGGCGGGTAGGGAAAAACTGTTTTTT. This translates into CASSLGQAGREKLFF.

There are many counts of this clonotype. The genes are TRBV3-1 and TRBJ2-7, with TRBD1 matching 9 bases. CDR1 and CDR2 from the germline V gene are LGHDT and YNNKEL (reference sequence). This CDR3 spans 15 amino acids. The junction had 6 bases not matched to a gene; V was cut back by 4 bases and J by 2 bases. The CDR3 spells CASSRGTGSAYEQYF. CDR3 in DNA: TGTGCCAGCAGCCGAGGGACAGGGAGCGCCTACGAGCAGTACTTC.

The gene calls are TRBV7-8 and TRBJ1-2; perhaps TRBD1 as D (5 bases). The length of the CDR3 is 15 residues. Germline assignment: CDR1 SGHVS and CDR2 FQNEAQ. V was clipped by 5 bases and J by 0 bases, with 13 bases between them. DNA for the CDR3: TGTGCCAGCAGCCTTCGCGGGACTACTAACTATGGCTACACCTTC. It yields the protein CASSLRGTTNYGYTF.

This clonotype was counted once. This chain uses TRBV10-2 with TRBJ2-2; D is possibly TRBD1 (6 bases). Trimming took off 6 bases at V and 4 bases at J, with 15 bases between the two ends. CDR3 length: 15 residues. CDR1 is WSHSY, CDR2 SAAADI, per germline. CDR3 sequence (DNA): TGCGCCAGCAGCCCCGGGACATTCGGCACCGGGGAGCTGTTTTTT. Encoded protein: CASSPGTFGTGELFF.

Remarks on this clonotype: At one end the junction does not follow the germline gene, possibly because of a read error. CDR3 loop: CASSPRHPGTEAFF. CDR3 nucleotides: TGTGCCAGCAGTCCACGGCACCCGGGGACTGAAGCTTTCTTT. The genes are TRBV10-3 and TRBJ1-1; no definite D call. Per the germline V gene, CDR1 is ENHRY and CDR2 is SYGVKD. The CDR3 sequence is 14 residues long.

The CDR3 DNA sequence: TGTGCCAGCAGTACGACAGGGGGCACAGATACGCAGTATTTT. This translates into CASSTTGGTDTQYF. This chain links TRBV2 with TRBJ2-3, with 8 bases aligning to TRBD1. The CDR3 runs 14 residues. Germline V lookup: CDR1 SNHLY, CDR2 FYNNEI. The V and J ends lost 5 bases and 1 base, in that order; junction bases with no gene match: 2. The full variable domain, rest sourced from reference TRBV2 and TRBJ2-3, is EPEVTQTPSHQVTQMGQEVILRCVPISNHLYFYWYRQILGQKVEFLVSFYNNEISEKSEIFDDQFSVERPDGSNFTLKIRSTKLEDSAMYFCASSTTGGTDTQYFGPGTRLTVL.

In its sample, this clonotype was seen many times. This CDR3 reads CASSSTGGPKNIQYF. The CDR3, as DNA: TGTGCCAGTAGCTCGACAGGGGGCCCCAAAAACATTCAGTACTTC. The rearrangement joins TRBV19 to TRBJ2-4, with TRBD1 matching 10 bases. The CDR3 is 15 residues long. Germline values: CDR1 LNHDA, CDR2 SQIVND (reference sequence). Germline trimming cut 6 bases from V and 2 bases from J; bases unmatched to any gene: 4. Using reference TRBV19 and TRBJ2-4 for the parts outside the CDR3, the full variable domain is DGGITQSPKYLFRKEGQNVTLSCEQNLNHDAMYWYRQDPGQGLRLIYYSQIVNDFQKGDIAEGYSVSREKKESFPLTVTSAQKNPTAFYLCASSSTGGPKNIQYFGAGTRLSVL.

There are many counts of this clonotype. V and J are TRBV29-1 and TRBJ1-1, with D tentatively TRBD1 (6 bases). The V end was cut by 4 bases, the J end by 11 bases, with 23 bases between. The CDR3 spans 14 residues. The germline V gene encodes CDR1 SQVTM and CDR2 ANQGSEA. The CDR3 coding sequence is TGCAGCGTTGTGGTCAGGGGCCTGACTCGTGTTGCTTTCTTT. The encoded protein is CSVVVRGLTRVAFF. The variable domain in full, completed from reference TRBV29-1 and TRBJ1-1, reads SAVISQKPSRDICQRGTSLTIQCQVDSQVTMMFWYRQQPGQSLTLIATANQGSEATYESGFVIDKFPISRPNLTFSTLTVSNMSPEDSSIYLCSVVVRGLTRVAFFGQGTRLTVV.

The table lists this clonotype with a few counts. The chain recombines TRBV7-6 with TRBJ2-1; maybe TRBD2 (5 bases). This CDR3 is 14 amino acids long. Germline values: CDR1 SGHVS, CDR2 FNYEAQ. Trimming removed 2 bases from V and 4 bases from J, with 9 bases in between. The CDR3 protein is CASSLRGRYNEQFF. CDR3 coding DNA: TGTGCCAGCAGCTTAAGAGGGCGGTACAATGAGCAGTTCTTC.